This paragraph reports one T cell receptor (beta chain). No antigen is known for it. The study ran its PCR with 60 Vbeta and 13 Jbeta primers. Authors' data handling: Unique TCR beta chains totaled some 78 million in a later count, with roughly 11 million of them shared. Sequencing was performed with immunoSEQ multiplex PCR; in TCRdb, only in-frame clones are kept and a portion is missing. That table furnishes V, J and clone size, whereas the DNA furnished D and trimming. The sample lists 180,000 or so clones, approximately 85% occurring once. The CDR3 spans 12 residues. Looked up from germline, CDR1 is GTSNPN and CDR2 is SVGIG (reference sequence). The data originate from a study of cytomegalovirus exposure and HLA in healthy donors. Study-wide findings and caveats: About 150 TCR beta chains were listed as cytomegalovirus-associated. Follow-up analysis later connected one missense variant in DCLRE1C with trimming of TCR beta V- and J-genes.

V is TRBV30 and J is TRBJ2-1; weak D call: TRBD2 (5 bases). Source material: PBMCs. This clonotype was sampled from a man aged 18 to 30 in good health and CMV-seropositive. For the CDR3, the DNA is TGTGCATCCGGGGTTTCCTACAATGAGCAGTTCTTC. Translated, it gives CASGVSYNEQFF.